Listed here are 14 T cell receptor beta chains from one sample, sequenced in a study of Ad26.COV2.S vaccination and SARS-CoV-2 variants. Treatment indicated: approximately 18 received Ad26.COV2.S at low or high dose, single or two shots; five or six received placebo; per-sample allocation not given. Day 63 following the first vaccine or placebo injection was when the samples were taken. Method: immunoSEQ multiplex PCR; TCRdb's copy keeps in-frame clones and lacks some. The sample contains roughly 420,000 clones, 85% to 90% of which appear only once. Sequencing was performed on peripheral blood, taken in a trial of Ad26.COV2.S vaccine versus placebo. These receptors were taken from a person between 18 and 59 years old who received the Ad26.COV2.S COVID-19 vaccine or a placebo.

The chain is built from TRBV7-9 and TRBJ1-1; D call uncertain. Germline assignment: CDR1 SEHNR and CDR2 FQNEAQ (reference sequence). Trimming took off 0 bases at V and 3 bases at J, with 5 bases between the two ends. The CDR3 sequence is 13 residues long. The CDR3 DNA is TGTGCCAGCAGCTTAGCGAAGTACACTGAAGCTTTCTTT. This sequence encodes CASSLAKYTEAFF.

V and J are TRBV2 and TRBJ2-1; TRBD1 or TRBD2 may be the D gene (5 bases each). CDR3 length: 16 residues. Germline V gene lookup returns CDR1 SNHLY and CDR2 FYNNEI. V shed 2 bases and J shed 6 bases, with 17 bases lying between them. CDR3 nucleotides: TGTGCCAGCAGTGAACTATGGGTGAGAGGGGCCAATGAGCAGTTCTTC. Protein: CASSELWVRGANEQFF.

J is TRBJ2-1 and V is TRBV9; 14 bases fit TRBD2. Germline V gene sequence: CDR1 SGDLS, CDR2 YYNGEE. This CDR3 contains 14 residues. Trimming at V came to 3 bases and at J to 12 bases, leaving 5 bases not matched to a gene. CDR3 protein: CASSGGTSGRLQFF. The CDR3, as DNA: TGTGCCAGCAGCGGAGGGACTAGCGGGAGACTGCAGTTCTTC.

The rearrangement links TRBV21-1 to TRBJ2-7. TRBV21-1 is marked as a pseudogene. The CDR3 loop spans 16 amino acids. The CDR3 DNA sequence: TGTGCCAGCAGCAAAGCGCGAGAGGAGGGGGCCTACGAGCAGTACGTC. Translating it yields CASSKAREEGAYEQYV.

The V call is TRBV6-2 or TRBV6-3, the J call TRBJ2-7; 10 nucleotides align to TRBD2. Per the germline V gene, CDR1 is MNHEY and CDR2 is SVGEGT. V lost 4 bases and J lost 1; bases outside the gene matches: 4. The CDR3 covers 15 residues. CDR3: CASSFGLAVSYEQYF. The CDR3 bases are TGTGCCAGCAGTTTCGGACTAGCGGTTTCCTACGAGCAGTACTTC.

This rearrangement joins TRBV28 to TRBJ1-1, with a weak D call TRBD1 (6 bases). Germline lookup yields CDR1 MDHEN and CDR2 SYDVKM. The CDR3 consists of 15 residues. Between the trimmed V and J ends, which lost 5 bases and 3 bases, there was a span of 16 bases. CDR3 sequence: CASSRFASGDTEAFF. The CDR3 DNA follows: TGTGCCAGCAGTCGCTTTGCATCAGGGGACACTGAAGCTTTCTTT.

The CDR3 nucleotides read TGCGCCAGCAGCTTGGAGGCTCATACCTACGAGCAGTACTTC. Amino acid sequence: CASSLEAHTYEQYF. The chain links TRBV5-1 to TRBJ2-7; no firm D call. V was cut by 0 bases and J by 2 bases, with 9 bases left in between. The CDR3 covers 14 residues. In germline, CDR1 is SGHRS, CDR2 YFSETQ. The entire variable domain, with the rest obtained from reference TRBV5-1 and TRBJ2-7, is as follows: KAGVTQTPRYLIKTRGQQVTLSCSPISGHRSVSWYQQTPGQGLQFLFEYFSETQRNKGNFPGRFSGRQFSNSRSEMNVSTLELGDSALYLCASSLEAHTYEQYFGPGTRLTVT.

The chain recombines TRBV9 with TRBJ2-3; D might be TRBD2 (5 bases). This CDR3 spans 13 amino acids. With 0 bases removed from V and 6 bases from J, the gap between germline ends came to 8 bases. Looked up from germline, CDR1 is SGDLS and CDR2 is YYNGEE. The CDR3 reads CASSVAPSDTQYF. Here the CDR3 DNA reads TGTGCCAGCAGCGTAGCTCCTAGCGATACGCAGTATTTT.

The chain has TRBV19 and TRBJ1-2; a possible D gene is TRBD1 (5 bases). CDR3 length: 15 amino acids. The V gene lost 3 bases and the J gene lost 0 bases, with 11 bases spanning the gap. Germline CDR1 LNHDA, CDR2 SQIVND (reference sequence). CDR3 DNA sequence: TGTGCCAGTAGTATTCAGGGTAGAACTAACTATGGCTACACCTTC. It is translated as CASSIQGRTNYGYTF.

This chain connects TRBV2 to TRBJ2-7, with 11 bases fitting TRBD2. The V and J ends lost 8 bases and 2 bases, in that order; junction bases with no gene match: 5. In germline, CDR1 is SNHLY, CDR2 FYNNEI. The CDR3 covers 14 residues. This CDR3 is CASLKLAGAYEQYF. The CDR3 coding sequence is TGTGCCAGCCTAAAACTAGCGGGGGCCTACGAGCAGTACTTC.

The CDR3 DNA is TGTGCCAGCAGAGGCCACTACGAGCAGTACTTC. Translated: CASRGHYEQYF. The rearrangement joins TRBV2 to TRBJ2-7; the D is unclear. The CDR3 loop spans 11 amino acids. V lost 6 bases and J 3 bases, leaving 6 bases between the germline ends. In germline, CDR1 is SNHLY, CDR2 FYNNEI.

The CDR3 DNA reads TGTGCCAGAAGCCCGCGTCCGGGACAGGGAAAGTCGAACACTGAAGCTTTCTTT. It encodes CARSPRPGQGKSNTEAFF. This chain joins TRBV5-3 and TRBJ1-1; 9 nucleotides align to TRBD1. TRBV5-3 is an ORF for which the function is uncertain. The CDR3 is made up of 18 amino acids. Trimming removed 4 bases from V and 1 base from J; junction bases left unmatched: 14.

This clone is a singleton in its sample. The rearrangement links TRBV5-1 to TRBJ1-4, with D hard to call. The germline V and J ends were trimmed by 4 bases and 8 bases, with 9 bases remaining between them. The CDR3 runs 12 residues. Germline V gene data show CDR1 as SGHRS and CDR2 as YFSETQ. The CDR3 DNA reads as TGCGCCAGCAGCCCGGCGGGGGAAAAACTGTTTTTT. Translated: CASSPAGEKLFF.

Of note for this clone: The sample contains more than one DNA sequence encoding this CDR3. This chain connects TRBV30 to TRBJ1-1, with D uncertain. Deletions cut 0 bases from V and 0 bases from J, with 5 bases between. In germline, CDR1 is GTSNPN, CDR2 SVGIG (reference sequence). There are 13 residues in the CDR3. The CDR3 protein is CAWSVGLNTEAFF. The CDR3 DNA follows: TGTGCCTGGAGTGTGGGTTTGAACACTGAAGCTTTCTTT.